The 8 T cell receptor beta chains presented below share a single source sample, sequenced in a study of regulatory T cells in long-lasting Graves disease. Time point meaning: persistent/refractory GD, antithyroid drugs over 5 years with positive TRAb. From RNA extracted from PBMCs, the TCR library was made. The TCR beta library used iRepertoire HTBI primers with Arm-PCR amplification of CDR3. TCRdb called the multiplex PCR reads again in MiXCR, with one record for every CDR3 protein. The sample comprises roughly 450,000 distinct CDR3 sequences, 20% of which are singletons, and less than 9% rests with the top ten. The material sequenced was peripheral blood mononuclear cells (PBMCs), taken when the disease was refractory, from a patient treated with antithyroid drugs. These receptors were obtained from a female donor with Graves disease.

This clonotype was seen ten or more times. V is TRBV11-2 and J is TRBJ2-5; weak D call: TRBD2 (5 bases). V shed 3 bases and J shed 7 bases, with 12 bases lying between them. Germline CDR1 SGHAT, CDR2 FQNNGV. This CDR3 is built from 13 residues. DNA for the CDR3: TGTGCCAGCAGCTTCAGCTGGGGAGCGACCCAGTACTTC. It yields the protein CASSFSWGATQYF.

This clonotype appeared a few times. The chain links TRBV6-2 or TRBV6-3 to TRBJ2-2; 8 positions agree with TRBD2. CDR3 length: 15 amino acids. V shed 0 bases and J 7 bases; nucleotides not matched to a gene: 4. Germline-derived CDR1 and CDR2 are MNHEY and SVGEGT. DNA for the CDR3: TGTGCCAGCAGTTACTCCGGGAGGGCGGACGGGGAGCTGTTTTTT. Translated, it gives CASSYSGRADGELFF.

The V call is TRBV25-1, the J call TRBJ1-1; D is undetermined. Trimming cost V 0 bases and J 6 bases, with 8 bases left between them. The CDR3 totals 13 residues. Germline-derived CDR1 and CDR2 are MGHDK and SYGVNS. CDR3 residues: CASSEYRSSEAFF. The CDR3 DNA reads TGTGCCAGCAGTGAATACCGCTCGTCTGAAGCTTTCTTT.

Notes on this clonotype: Relative to the germline gene, one junction end is altered; a read error may explain this. The V gene is TRBV6-2 or TRBV6-3, the J gene TRBJ2-2; no clear D. Germline-derived CDR1 and CDR2 are MNHEY and SVGEGT. The CDR3 loop spans 13 amino acids. The CDR3 region is CASSDHFTGELFF. The CDR3 DNA reads as TGCGCCAGCAGTGATCATTTCACCGGGGAGCTGTTTTTT.

This clonotype was counted a few times. This sequence joins TRBV6-1 and TRBJ1-5; possible D gene TRBD1, 6 bases. Germline V gene data show CDR1 as MNHNS and CDR2 as SASEGT. Trimming took 6 bases from V and 0 from J, leaving 15 bases between them. The CDR3 is made up of 16 amino acids. For the CDR3, the DNA is TGTGCCAGCAGAGGGGGGGGCGGGAATAGCAATCAGCCCCAGCATTTT. Its translation: CASRGGGGNSNQPQHF.

This clonotype was counted at least ten times. This chain joins TRBV29-1 and TRBJ2-7, with 8 bases that match TRBD2. The germline gives CDR1 SQVTM, CDR2 ANQGSEA. Trimming removed 7 bases from V and 2 bases from J; junction bases left unmatched: 4. The CDR3 length is 12 residues. This CDR3 reads CSAIAGTYEQYF. The CDR3 nucleotides read TGCAGCGCAATAGCGGGAACCTACGAGCAGTACTTC.

This clonotype was recorded at least ten times. The rearrangement links TRBV20-1 to TRBJ2-7, with 10 nucleotides matching TRBD2. The germline gives CDR1 DFQATT, CDR2 SNEGSKA (reference sequence). The CDR3 is 14 residues long. V dropped 3 bases and J dropped 0; count of bases not matched to a gene: 2. The CDR3 sequence is CSASGLADSYEQYF. The CDR3, as DNA: TGCAGTGCTAGCGGACTAGCGGACTCCTACGAGCAGTACTTC.

The J gene is TRBJ2-7, the V gene TRBV7-9, with TRBD2 identical over 14 bases. The CDR3 runs to 17 residues. V shed 5 bases and J 1 base; nucleotides not matched to a gene: 7. The V gene's germline CDR1 is SEHNR and CDR2 FQNEAQ (reference sequence). CDR3 sequence: CASSQGTSGGRSYEQYF. In nucleotides, the CDR3 is TGTGCCAGCAGCCAGGGGACTAGCGGGGGCAGATCCTACGAGCAGTACTTC.